Shown below are 14 T cell receptor beta chains from a single sample sequenced in a study of regulatory T cells in long-lasting Graves disease. Time point given: newly diagnosed GD, antithyroid drugs for less than 3 months. PBMC RNA served as the TCR library source. For TCR beta, libraries came from iRepertoire HTBI primers and Arm-PCR of CDR3 regions. In TCRdb, the multiplex PCR reads were re-called with MiXCR into one record per CDR3 protein. The sample comprises about 450,000 distinct CDR3 sequences, 16% of which are singletons, and roughly 10% rests with the top ten. The same data also contributed to another study, on T cells in Graves' hyperthyroidism and ophthalmopathy.

Sequencing was performed on peripheral blood mononuclear cells (PBMCs), taken at new diagnosis, from a patient treated with antithyroid drugs. These receptors came from a woman in her twenties or thirties with Graves disease.

This clonotype was picked up many times. The rearrangement uses TRBV6-1 and TRBJ2-7; TRBD1 matches 10 bases. Germline CDR1 reads MNHNS; CDR2 reads SASEGT. J lost 3 bases, V lost 6 bases, and 8 bases had no gene match. The CDR3 sequence is 15 residues long. The CDR3 is CASRDRGWRSYEQYF. In nucleotides, the CDR3 is TGTGCCAGCAGGGACAGGGGGTGGCGAAGCTACGAGCAGTACTTC.

This clonotype was detected only once. The gene calls are TRBV19 and TRBJ2-2; D is perhaps TRBD2 (6 bases). CDR1 and CDR2 from the germline V gene are LNHDA and SQIVND (reference sequence). V lost 3 bases, J lost 0 bases, and 11 bases lay in between. The CDR3 extends over 16 amino acids. The CDR3 sequence is CASSMMVAANTGELFF. Here the CDR3 DNA reads TGTGCCAGTAGTATGATGGTAGCGGCGAACACCGGGGAGCTGTTTTTT.

The V gene is TRBV19, the J gene TRBJ2-1, with 12 bases that match TRBD2. The CDR3 covers 14 residues. Germline CDR1 and CDR2: LNHDA and SQIVND (reference sequence). The junction had 5 bases not matched to a gene; V was cut back by 6 bases and J by 8 bases. This chain's CDR3 is CASSLAGGFDEQFF. The CDR3 nucleotides are TGTGCCAGTAGCCTAGCGGGAGGGTTTGATGAGCAGTTCTTC. The full variable domain, in which reference TRBV19 and TRBJ2-1 provide the parts outside the CDR3, is DGGITQSPKYLFRKEGQNVTLSCEQNLNHDAMYWYRQDPGQGLRLIYYSQIVNDFQKGDIAEGYSVSREKKESFPLTVTSAQKNPTAFYLCASSLAGGFDEQFFGPGTRLTVL.

This clonotype was seen ten or more times. As DNA, the CDR3 is TGTGCCAGCAGCCCACCCGCGAGTAGCTATGGGCAGTATTTT. Residues: CASSPPASSYGQYF. This chain connects TRBV7-2 to TRBJ2-3; D call uncertain. V lost 5 bases to trimming and J lost 11 bases, with 20 bases between them. The germline gives CDR1 SGHTA, CDR2 FQGNSA. The CDR3 is 14 residues long.

The chain couples TRBV5-5 to TRBJ2-5, with D possibly TRBD2 on 6 matching bases. This CDR3 comprises 15 residues. The germline V and J ends were trimmed by 0 bases and 5 bases, with 14 bases remaining between them. CDR1 is SGHKS and CDR2 is YYEKEE in the germline V gene (reference sequence). The CDR3 sequence: CASSLVRGIGETQYF. In DNA form, the CDR3 reads TGTGCCAGCAGCTTGGTGCGGGGCATCGGGGAGACCCAGTACTTC. Full variable domain (missing parts from reference TRBV5-5 and TRBJ2-5): DAGVTQSPTHLIKTRGQQVTLRCSPISGHKSVSWYQQVLGQGPQFIFQYYEKEERGRGNFPDRFSARQFPNYSSELNVNALLLGDSALYLCASSLVRGIGETQYFGPGTRLLVL.

This clonotype has just a few counts. The J gene is TRBJ1-1, the V gene TRBV29-1; D is unclear. The V and J ends lost 3 bases and 2 bases respectively, with 10 bases between them. Germline V CDR1 and CDR2: SQVTM, ANQGSEA. The CDR3 runs to 13 residues. CDR3 amino acids: CSVELGFNTEAFF. The CDR3 bases are TGCAGCGTTGAGCTCGGGTTTAACACTGAAGCTTTCTTT.

The chain uses TRBV6-5 and TRBJ2-2; D perhaps matches TRBD2 (6 bases). Germline V CDR1 and CDR2: MNHEY, SVGAGI. Trimming stripped 2 bases from V and 6 bases from J, with 13 bases between. The CDR3 extends over 15 amino acids. DNA of the CDR3: TGTGCCAGCAGTTACCTGACTAGATCGGCCGGGGAGCTGTTTTTT. Translating gives CASSYLTRSAGELFF.

This clonotype was observed at least ten times. The chain uses TRBV12-3 or TRBV12-4 and TRBJ1-4; D ambiguous. This CDR3 spans 13 amino acids. The V end lost 2 bases, the J end lost 7 bases, and 8 bases lay between the germline ends. The CDR3 sequence: CASSLREAEKLFF. CDR3 nucleotide sequence: TGTGCCAGCAGTTTAAGAGAGGCTGAAAAACTGTTTTTT.

This clonotype occurred many times. The chain recombines TRBV18 with TRBJ1-2; D is possibly TRBD1 (5 bases). Trimming shortened V by 6 bases and J by 2 bases, and 16 bases separated the two germline ends. The CDR3 extends over 15 amino acids. The germline CDR1 and CDR2 sequences are KGHSH and LQKENI. The DNA for the CDR3 is TGTGCCAGCTCTACGGAGGGGATCGGGAACTATGGCTACACCTTC. Its translation is CASSTEGIGNYGYTF.

In its sample, this clonotype was seen a few times. The chain couples TRBV3-1 to TRBJ1-4; D gene uncertain. V gave up 4 bases and J gave up 0 bases, with 3 bases separating them. Germline CDR1 LGHDT, CDR2 YNNKEL (reference sequence). This CDR3 comprises 13 residues. Written as DNA, the CDR3 is TGTGCCAGCAGCCCATCAACTAATGAAAAACTGTTTTTT. This translates into CASSPSTNEKLFF.

The CDR3 sequence is CASSPNRLMSSYNEQFF. Written as DNA, the CDR3 is TGTGCCAGTAGTCCCAACCGACTAATGAGCTCCTACAATGAGCAGTTCTTC. The rearrangement joins TRBV6-1 to TRBJ2-1, with D perhaps TRBD2 (5 bases). This CDR3 has 17 amino acids. The V gene's germline CDR1 is MNHNS and CDR2 SASEGT. V was cut by 9 bases and J by 0 bases, with 21 bases left in between.

With regard to this clonotype: At one boundary the junction diverges from the germline segment, which might be a read error. This sequence joins TRBV20-1 and TRBJ2-1, with a weak D call TRBD1 (7 bases). The length of the CDR3 is 15 residues. The germline CDR1 and CDR2 sequences are DFQATT and SNEGSKA (reference sequence). Here the CDR3 reads CSARKTGDSSNEQFF. As DNA, the CDR3 is TGCAGTGCTAGAAAAACAGGGGACTCCTCCAATGAGCAGTTCTTC.

This clonotype was seen at least ten times. The chain is built from TRBV6-5 and TRBJ2-7; 14 bases are shared with TRBD2. This CDR3 is built from 18 residues. Germline V lookup: CDR1 MNHEY, CDR2 SVGAGI. Losses at the gene ends were 4 bases for V and 1 base for J; bases not matched to a gene: 9. Here the CDR3 DNA reads TGTGCCAGCAGTTCCCCGACTAGCGGGAGGGCCTTGTCCTACGAGCAGTACTTC. It codes for CASSSPTSGRALSYEQYF.

As concerns this clonotype: It may be a read error: a sequence one base away is much more abundant. This likely comes from a read error, as the CDR3 has no conserved phenylalanine or tryptophan at its end. The J gene is TRBJ1-5, the V gene TRBV18, with D maybe TRBD1 (6 bases). Germline V lookup: CDR1 KGHSH, CDR2 LQKENI. The CDR3 has 13 residues. The V and J ends lost 9 bases and 5 bases respectively, with 14 bases between them. CDR3 coding DNA: TGTGCCAGTCAGGGGTTTGCGGATCAGCCCCAGCATCTT. Its protein is CASQGFADQPQHL.